The subject of this entry is one T cell receptor (beta chain). This sample was taken from a study of beta chain features in type 1 diabetes. What was sequenced were expressed TCRB transcripts, since all of the isolated RNA had been reverse transcribed. Here immunoSEQ multiplex PCR was the method, and the copy in TCRdb shows in-frame clones only, minus some. The sample shows roughly 500,000 clones, roughly 30% of them seen only once. The ends lost 3 bases at V and 3 bases at J; junction bases unmatched: 4. CDR3 size: 14 residues. In germline, CDR1 is SGHRS, CDR2 YFSETQ. The specimen was naive CD4+ T cells from blood. The V and J genes are TRBV5-1 and TRBJ2-7; 9 bases are a match to TRBD1. This sequence was found in a man aged 18 to 30 in good health. CDR3 bases: TGCGCCAGCAGCTCGGGACAGGGTTTCTACGAGCAGTACTTC. As protein: CASSSGQGFYEQYF.